This entry features one TCR beta chain sequence. Its antigen remains unidentified. The sample comes from a study of blood T cells in healthy people across ages. With a J-beta primer mix and a sample-barcoded 5' primer, a second PCR ran about 7 to 11 cycles. TCRdb used MiXCR to reprocess the 5' RACE reads, holding one entry per CDR3 protein. The sample includes about 720,000 distinct CDR3 sequences, about 24% of them seen just once. Study observations and caveats: Expanded clonotype changes were possibly confounded by unknown donor CMV status.

Looked up from germline, CDR1 is MDHEN and CDR2 is SYDVKM. Between the trimmed V and J ends, which lost 4 bases and 6 bases, there was a span of 16 bases. CDR3 length: 15 residues. Sequencing was performed on blood. The rearrangement uses TRBV28 and TRBJ2-4, with D perhaps being TRBD1 or TRBD2 (5 bases each). This clonotype was sampled from a man between 65 and 85 years old in good health. The CDR3 reads CASSSTGRDLNIQYF. CDR3 coding DNA: TGTGCCAGCAGTTCCACTGGTCGGGACCTAAACATTCAGTACTTC. Full variable domain (missing parts from reference TRBV28 and TRBJ2-4): DVKVTQSSRYLVKRTGEKVFLECVQDMDHENMFWYRQDPGLGLRLIYFSYDVKMKEKGDIPEGYSVSREKKERFSLILESASTNQTSMYLCASSSTGRDLNIQYFGAGTRLSVL.